This is a list of T cell receptor beta chains from one sample in a study of blood T cell repertoires in COVID-19. Some clones are missing from TCRdb's copy, which holds only in-frame ones; the method was immunoSEQ multiplex PCR. The sample holds hundreds of thousands of clones; more than 75% are singletons and the top ten take approximately 2%. The sample was PBMCs or T cells enriched from blood (not recorded which). The receptors were gathered from a woman aged 60-70 years in a cohort exposed to, infected with or recovered from COVID-19 (not recorded which). Both conserved end residues are part of each CDR3. Each record gives: J gene, D gene, V gene, clone size, CDR3 protein, CDR3 DNA. A D gene is named only where the DNA matches it firmly. The size field is filled for only some rows; it gives once, few, many or a size class.

>TRBJ2-5|TRBD1|TRBV6-1|.
CASSEDVPGGTQETQYF
TGTGCCAGCAGTGAAGACGTACCAGGGGGTACCCAAGAGACCCAGTACTTC
>TRBJ2-5|TRBD2|TRBV5-1|.
CASSFSGRLGEETQYF
TGCGCCAGCAGCTTTAGCGGGAGATTGGGGGAAGAGACCCAGTACTTC
>TRBJ1-1|TRBD1|TRBV28|few
CASSLSQGGVGTEAFF
TGTGCCAGCAGTTTAAGCCAGGGGGGTGTGGGCACTGAAGCTTTCTTT
>TRBJ2-7|TRBD2|TRBV7-2|.
CASSNPGGTSGRRYEQYF
TGTGCCAGCAGCAACCCCGGGGGGACTAGCGGGAGACGATACGAGCAGTACTTC
>TRBJ2-7|.|TRBV2|.
CASSPGISYEQYF
TGTGCCAGCAGTCCCGGGATATCCTACGAGCAGTACTTC
>TRBJ1-2|TRBD1|TRBV5-8|.
CASSLGQVNYGYTF
TGTGCCAGCAGCTTAGGACAGGTCAACTATGGCTACACCTTC
>TRBJ2-1|.|TRBV11-1|.
CASSLEYYNEQFF
TGTGCCAGCAGCTTAGAATACTACAATGAGCAGTTCTTC
>TRBJ1-5|TRBD1|TRBV28|.
CASSHRGLMSQPQHF
TGTGCCAGCAGTCACAGGGGGCTGATGAGTCAGCCCCAGCATTTT
>TRBJ2-7|TRBD2|TRBV19|few
CASSQEKGLAGLNYEQYF
TGTGCCAGTAGCCAAGAAAAGGGACTAGCGGGTCTAAACTACGAGCAGTACTTC
>TRBJ1-2|TRBD1|TRBV19|.
CASSGTVSVLYGYTF
TGTGCCAGTAGTGGGACAGTTTCTGTCCTCTATGGCTACACCTTC
>TRBJ2-7|TRBD2|TRBV4-1|.
CASSQDEGPGLTSYEQYF
TGCGCCAGCAGCCAAGATGAAGGGCCGGGACTAACTTCCTACGAGCAGTACTTC
>TRBJ2-5|TRBD1|TRBV6-5|.
CASSYVPGGGKTQYF
TGTGCCAGCAGTTACGTGCCAGGGGGCGGAAAGACCCAGTACTTC
>TRBJ1-3|.|TRBV6-5|.
CASSYEETSGNTIYF
TGTGCCAGCAGTTACGAAGAGACTTCTGGAAACACCATATATTTT
>TRBJ2-7|.|TRBV27|.
CASSPLRDSDYEQYF
TGTGCCAGCAGTCCCCTCCGGGACTCTGATTACGAGCAGTACTTC
>TRBJ1-4|TRBD1|TRBV7-6|.
CASSLRDGTGAIREKLFF
TGTGCCAGCAGCTTACGGGACGGGACAGGGGCGATTCGGGAAAAACTGTTTTTT
>TRBJ2-7|TRBD1|TRBV5-8|.
CASSRTGIYEQYF
TGTGCCAGCAGCCGGACAGGGATCTACGAGCAGTACTTC
>TRBJ1-2|.|TRBV7-2|.
CASSLDFGGIGGYTF
TGTGCCAGCAGCTTAGATTTCGGGGGGATTGGAGGCTACACCTTC
>TRBJ2-3|.|TRBV30|.
CAWSMASGTDTQYF
TGTGCCTGGAGTATGGCTAGCGGCACAGATACGCAGTATTTT
>TRBJ1-2|.|TRBV3-1/TRBV3-2|.
CASRDHGTNGYTF
TGTGCCAGCAGAGACCATGGGACTAATGGCTACACCTTC
>TRBJ2-1|TRBD2|TRBV3-1/TRBV3-2|.
CASSQGAGGNEQFF
TGTGCCAGCAGCCAAGGGGCGGGAGGTAATGAGCAGTTCTTC
>TRBJ1-1|.|TRBV7-9|.
CASSLRGRVFEAFF
TGTGCCAGCAGCTTAAGGGGGAGGGTCTTCGAAGCTTTCTTT
>TRBJ1-2|.|TRBV19|.
CASSGQLGGYTF
TGTGCCAGTAGTGGACAGCTAGGGGGCTACACCTTC
>TRBJ1-2|TRBD1|TRBV15|.
CATSRDRGGGYGYTF
TGTGCCACCAGCAGGGACAGGGGTGGCGGCTATGGCTACACCTTC
>TRBJ2-2|.|TRBV23-1|.
CASSQGRGNTGELFF
TGCGCCAGCAGTCAGGGGCGGGGGAACACCGGGGAGCTGTTTTTT
>TRBJ1-4|TRBD1|TRBV6-5|once
CASSYSLDREREKLFF
TGTGCCAGCAGTTACTCACTGGACAGGGAGAGAGAAAAACTGTTTTTT
>TRBJ2-1|.|TRBV5-5|.
CASSWIRAGANEQFF
TGTGCCAGCAGCTGGATAAGGGCAGGGGCCAATGAGCAGTTCTTC